A selection of T cell receptor beta chains follows, all from one sample in a study of Ad26.COV2.S vaccination and SARS-CoV-2 variants. Profiling relied on immunoSEQ multiplex PCR, and the TCRdb table lists in-frame clones only, not all of them. The sample contains roughly 420,000 clones, roughly 89% of which appear only once. The material was peripheral blood, obtained in a trial of Ad26.COV2.S vaccine versus placebo. The receptor source for this set is a person between 18 and 65 years old who received the Ad26.COV2.S COVID-19 vaccine or a placebo. Both conserved end residues are part of each CDR3. The D gene is left open where the match is weak.

J gene: TRBJ1-5
D gene: TRBD1
V gene: TRBV30
CDR3 protein: CAWSPTGDQPQHF

J gene: TRBJ2-1
D gene: NA
V gene: TRBV18
CDR3 protein: CASSPGVSVYNEQFF

J gene: TRBJ1-5
D gene: NA
V gene: TRBV9
CDR3 protein: CASSVEGNSNQPQHF

J gene: TRBJ2-1
D gene: TRBD2
V gene: TRBV9
CDR3 protein: CASSARGTSAYNEQFF

J gene: TRBJ1-5
D gene: NA
V gene: TRBV4-2
CDR3 protein: CASSQEGINQPQHF

J gene: TRBJ2-3
D gene: TRBD2
V gene: TRBV25-1
CDR3 protein: CASRAGGVWLGDTQYF

J gene: TRBJ1-5
D gene: NA
V gene: TRBV19
CDR3 protein: CASSILQSNQPQHF

J gene: TRBJ2-3
D gene: NA
V gene: TRBV12-5
CDR3 protein: CASGTSKGGDTQYF

J gene: TRBJ1-1
D gene: NA
V gene: TRBV6-5
CDR3 protein: CASRKPEYTEAFF

J gene: TRBJ1-1
D gene: TRBD1
V gene: TRBV6-6
CDR3 protein: CASSQSKWDRGFTEAFF

J gene: TRBJ2-2
D gene: NA
V gene: TRBV21-1
CDR3 protein: CASSLTTDRVKAGELFF

J gene: TRBJ2-1
D gene: TRBD2
V gene: TRBV20-1
CDR3 protein: CSASLTAGDEQFF

J gene: TRBJ2-7
D gene: NA
V gene: TRBV5-1
CDR3 protein: CASSSSGRSYEQYF

J gene: TRBJ1-6
D gene: TRBD1
V gene: TRBV9
CDR3 protein: CASSVFDRANSPLHF

J gene: TRBJ2-2
D gene: NA
V gene: TRBV6-5
CDR3 protein: CASSYSPAPTGELFF

J gene: TRBJ1-4
D gene: TRBD1
V gene: TRBV5-6
CDR3 protein: CASSSRTGSNEKLFF

J gene: TRBJ1-2
D gene: NA
V gene: TRBV19
CDR3 protein: CASTTSGSGLAYGYTF

J gene: TRBJ2-2
D gene: TRBD1
V gene: TRBV30
CDR3 protein: CAWRGWGQGKGELFF

J gene: TRBJ2-5
D gene: NA
V gene: TRBV18
CDR3 protein: CASSPGSPETQYF

J gene: TRBJ1-2
D gene: NA
V gene: TRBV7-9
CDR3 protein: CASSHRDFYGYTF

J gene: TRBJ2-5
D gene: NA
V gene: TRBV11-3
CDR3 protein: CASSRDWGLGGETQYF

J gene: TRBJ1-5
D gene: NA
V gene: TRBV5-6
CDR3 protein: CASSLGWQGQPQHF

J gene: TRBJ1-6
D gene: NA
V gene: TRBV6-5
CDR3 protein: CASSYINSPLHF